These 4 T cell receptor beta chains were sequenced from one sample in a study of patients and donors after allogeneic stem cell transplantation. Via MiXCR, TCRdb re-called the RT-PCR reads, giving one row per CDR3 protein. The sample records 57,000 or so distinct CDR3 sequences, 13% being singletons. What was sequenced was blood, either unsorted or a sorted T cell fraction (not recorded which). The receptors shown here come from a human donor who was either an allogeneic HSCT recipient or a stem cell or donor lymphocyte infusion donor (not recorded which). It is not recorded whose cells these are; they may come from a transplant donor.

CDR3 sequence: CASSPPRGLGDPDTQYF. The CDR3 DNA reads as TGTGCCAGCTCACCACCGAGGGGACTCGGCGACCCAGATACGCAGTATTTT. The V gene is TRBV18, the J gene TRBJ2-3; tentatively, D is TRBD2 (6 bases). The CDR3 has 17 residues. Looked up from germline, CDR1 is KGHSH and CDR2 is LQKENI. The germline V and J ends were trimmed by 0 bases and 4 bases, with 17 bases remaining between them.

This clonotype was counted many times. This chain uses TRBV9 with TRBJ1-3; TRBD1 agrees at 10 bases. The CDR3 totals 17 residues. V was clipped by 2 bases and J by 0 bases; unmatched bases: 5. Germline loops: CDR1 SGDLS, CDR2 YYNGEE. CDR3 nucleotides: TGTGCCAGCAGCGTGGGACAGGGGTTCAACTCTGGAAACACCATATATTTT. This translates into CASSVGQGFNSGNTIYF.

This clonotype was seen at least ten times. CDR3 loop: CASSLTGGADSYTF. The CDR3 DNA reads TGTGCCAGCAGCCTCACAGGGGGCGCGGATAGCTACACCTTC. The chain employs TRBV7-3 and TRBJ1-2; 9 bases fit TRBD1. Germline values: CDR1 SGHTA, CDR2 FQGTGA. V lost 5 bases to trimming and J lost 9 bases; unmatched junction nucleotides: 10. CDR3 length: 14 residues.

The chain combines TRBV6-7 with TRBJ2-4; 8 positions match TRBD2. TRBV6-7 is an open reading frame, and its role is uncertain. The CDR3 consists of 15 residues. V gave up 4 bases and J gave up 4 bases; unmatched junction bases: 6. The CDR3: CASSFHPSGKNIQYF. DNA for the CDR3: TGTGCCAGCAGTTTCCACCCTAGCGGGAAAAACATTCAGTACTTC.